The T cell receptor beta chain described here comes from a study of blood T cell repertoires in COVID-19. About the study: The United States, Italy and Spain provided the acute and convalescent COVID-19 samples. The cDNA or gDNA used as material had been derived from T cells, B-cell-depleted T cells, or PBMCs.

The CDR3 extends over 20 amino acids. The trim removed 5 bases at V and 8 bases at J, leaving 23 bases unmatched. CDR1 is LNHDA and CDR2 is SQIVND in the germline V gene (reference sequence). As originally analysed: It was from reference gene primer amplification that nucleated cell counts were estimated. TCRdb's table, derived via immunoSEQ multiplex PCR, lists solely in-frame clones and lacks some. V and J calls and clone size come straight from that table; D and trimming were deduced from the DNA. The sample shows under 200,000 clones, roughly 84% of them seen only once. The TCR originated in a man in his forties or fifties with active or convalescent COVID-19. The V gene is TRBV19, the J gene TRBJ2-5, with TRBD2 identical over 13 bases. Sequenced sample: peripheral blood. CDR3 sequence (DNA): TGTGCCAGTAGTCCGGCGAGGTTCAAGAGGACTAGCGGGAGAGGAGGCACCCAGTACTTC. It codes for CASSPARFKRTSGRGGTQYF.